Below, one TCR beta chain is given with its context. What it binds is not known. Researchers ran the PCR with 60 Vbeta and 13 Jbeta primers. Clones were sequenced by immunoSEQ multiplex PCR, and TCRdb holds only the in-frame ones, with some missing. Of some 180,000 clones in the sample, 80% are singletons; the top ten hold approximately 2.1%. This sample is part of a study of cytomegalovirus exposure and HLA in healthy donors. The germline gives CDR1 SSHAT, CDR2 FNYEAQ (reference sequence). CDR3 length: 14 residues. The germline V and J ends were trimmed by 5 bases and 9 bases, with 17 bases remaining between them. Study-level points and caveats: High sensitivity and specificity were reportedly achieved when the classifier diagnosed cytomegalovirus status.

This TCR was recovered from a woman under 40 in good health and CMV-seronegative. Input material: PBMCs. The chain uses TRBV7-7 and TRBJ2-1; tentatively, D is TRBD2 (5 bases). The CDR3 bases are TGTGCCAGCAGCCTCCTATCGGAGGTGAGTGAGCAGTTCTTC. It specifies CASSLLSEVSEQFF. Complete variable domain (other parts from reference TRBV7-7 and TRBJ2-1): GAGVSQSPRYKVTKRGQDVTLRCDPISSHATLYWYQQALGQGPEFLTYFNYEAQPDKSGLPSDRFSAERPEGSISTLTIQRTEQRDSAMYRCASSLLSEVSEQFFGPGTRLTVL.